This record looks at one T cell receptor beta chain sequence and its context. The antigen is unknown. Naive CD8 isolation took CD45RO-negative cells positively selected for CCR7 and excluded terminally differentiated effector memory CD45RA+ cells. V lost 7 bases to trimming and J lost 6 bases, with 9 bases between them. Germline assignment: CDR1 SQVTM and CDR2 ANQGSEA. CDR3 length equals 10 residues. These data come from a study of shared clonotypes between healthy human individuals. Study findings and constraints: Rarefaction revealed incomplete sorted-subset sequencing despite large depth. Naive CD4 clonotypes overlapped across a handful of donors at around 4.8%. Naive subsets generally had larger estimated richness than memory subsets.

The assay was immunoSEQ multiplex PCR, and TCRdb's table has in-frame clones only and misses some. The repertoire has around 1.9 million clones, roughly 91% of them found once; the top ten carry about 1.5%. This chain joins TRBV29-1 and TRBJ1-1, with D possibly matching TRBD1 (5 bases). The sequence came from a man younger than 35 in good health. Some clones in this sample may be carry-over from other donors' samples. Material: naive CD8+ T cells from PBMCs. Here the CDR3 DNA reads TGCAGCGGCGGGGGGGCTGAAGCTTTCTTT. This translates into CSGGGAEAFF.